A single sample is the source of the 31 T cell receptor beta chains below, sequenced in a study of blood T cells in healthy people across ages. For the second PCR, which ran for 7 to 11 cycles, a sample-barcoded 5' primer and a J-beta primer mix were used. TCRdb recomputed calls from the 5' RACE reads with MiXCR, one row per CDR3 protein. The sample comprises 540,000 or so distinct CDR3 sequences, 25% to 30% of which are singletons, and about a fifth rests with the top ten. Sequenced: blood. The origin of the receptors is a woman in her 70s in good health.

For this clonotype: The junction and the germline gene differ at one end; a read error may be behind it. The rearrangement joins TRBV20-1 to TRBJ2-7, with TRBD1 identical over 8 bases. The CDR3 loop spans 12 amino acids. Germline assignment: CDR1 DFQATT and CDR2 SNEGSKA (reference sequence). DNA for the CDR3: TGCAGTGCTAAAAGGACAGGGAGCGAGCGGTACTTC. This translates into CSAKRTGSERYF.

CDR3 DNA sequence: TGTGCCAGCTCACCATTTTTACCGGGACAGACTTACAATGAGCAGTTCTTC. Translation gives CASSPFLPGQTYNEQFF. V gene TRBV18 combines with J gene TRBJ2-1, with 7 bases that match TRBD1. Per the germline V gene, CDR1 is KGHSH and CDR2 is LQKENI. The V gene end was trimmed by 2 bases and the J gene end by 4 bases; junction bases not matched to a gene: 11. There are 17 residues in the CDR3.

This clonotype was detected only a few times. The rearrangement joins TRBV4-1 to TRBJ1-1; 9 positions agree with TRBD1. The CDR3 has 15 residues. The J segment lost 5 bases and the V segment lost 1 base, leaving 5 bases of the junction unmatched. Germline CDR1 MGHRA, CDR2 YSYEKL. The CDR3 spells CASSQGDRDRTEAFF. The CDR3 region has the DNA TGCGCCAGCAGCCAAGGGGACAGGGATAGGACTGAAGCTTTCTTT.

This clonotype was counted only a few times. This rearrangement joins TRBV7-9 to TRBJ1-4; D is ambiguous. The CDR3 is 15 residues long. V lost 2 bases and J lost 6, with 13 bases in between. Looked up from germline, CDR1 is SEHNR and CDR2 is FQNEAQ (reference sequence). The CDR3 DNA sequence: TGTGCCAGCAGCTTACTCGTAGGGTCTTATGAAAAACTGTTTTTT. It encodes CASSLLVGSYEKLFF.

Note on this clonotype: At one end, the junction sequence differs from germline, possibly due to a read error. This chain joins TRBV29-1 and TRBJ1-2; D is ambiguous. This CDR3 contains 11 residues. Germline CDR1 SQVTM, CDR2 ANQGSEA. This CDR3 is CSVEDLNRPRF. CDR3 bases: TGCAGCGTTGAAGACCTCAACCGCCCCCGTTTC. Full variable domain (missing parts from reference TRBV29-1 and TRBJ1-2): SAVISQKPSRDICQRGTSLTIQCQVDSQVTMMFWYRQQPGQSLTLIATANQGSEATYESGFVIDKFPISRPNLTFSTLTVSNMSPEDSSIYLCSVEDLNRPRFGSGTRLTVV.

CDR3 DNA: TGTGCCAGCAGCTTTGTGGCCCAGTTCTCTGGGGCCAACGTCCTGACTTTC. This translates into CASSFVAQFSGANVLTF. The chain joins TRBV5-5 to TRBJ2-6; no reliable D call. The germline gives CDR1 SGHKS, CDR2 YYEKEE (reference sequence). This CDR3 is built from 17 residues. V was shortened by 2 bases and J by 0 bases, with 12 bases between the two germline ends.

This clonotype was observed once. J is TRBJ2-1 and V is TRBV7-2; tentative D call: TRBD2 (6 bases). The assigned J gene may be wrong: the sequence end matches TRBJ2-7 better. The CDR3 covers 13 residues. The germline V gene encodes CDR1 SGHTA and CDR2 FQGNSA. The CDR3 bases are TGTGCCATCCCAGGGCGGGATTTCTACGAGCAGTACTTC. Protein product: CAIPGRDFYEQYF.

The chain joins TRBV20-1 to TRBJ1-4; D remains ambiguous. Per the germline V gene, CDR1 is DFQATT and CDR2 is SNEGSKA (reference sequence). Trimming left V 6 bases short and J 1 base short, with 9 bases between. The CDR3 contains 13 residues. The CDR3: CSAPQQTNEKLFF. The CDR3 nucleotides are TGCAGTGCACCCCAGCAAACTAATGAAAAACTGTTTTTT.

This rearrangement joins TRBV25-1 to TRBJ2-5; D is undetermined. CDR1 MGHDK and CDR2 SYGVNS come from the germline V gene. V lost 1 base to trimming and J lost 4 bases, with 10 bases between them. The CDR3 runs to 14 residues. Here the CDR3 DNA reads TGTGCCAGCAGTGAATGTCTCTCAGGAGAGACCCAGTACTTC. Translation gives CASSECLSGETQYF.

V usage is TRBV10-3 and J usage is TRBJ1-1, with 7 bases fitting TRBD1. J was trimmed by 3 bases and V by 11 bases; bases with no gene match: 9. Germline V gene lookup returns CDR1 ENHRY and CDR2 SYGVKD. This CDR3 contains 13 residues. The CDR3 sequence is CAVTGTAHTEAFF. The CDR3 DNA sequence: TGTGCCGTCACCGGGACAGCCCACACTGAAGCTTTCTTT.

This clonotype was counted ten times or more. V and J are TRBV24-1 and TRBJ2-1; 8 bases are a match to TRBD2. CDR1 is KGHDR and CDR2 is SFDVKD in the germline V gene. The CDR3 sequence is 15 residues long. The J segment lost 5 bases and the V segment lost 4 bases, leaving 6 bases of the junction unmatched. CDR3 coding DNA: TGTGCCACCAGTGACAGCAGCGGGGGTAACAATGAGCAGTTCTTC. Its protein product is CATSDSSGGNNEQFF.

This clonotype turned up a few times. The chain combines TRBV5-1 with TRBJ2-1; 7 bases agree with TRBD1. Germline trimming cut 4 bases from V and 7 bases from J; bases unmatched to any gene: 5. This CDR3 region has 13 residues. The V gene's germline CDR1 is SGHRS and CDR2 YFSETQ. This CDR3 reads CASSPDRRNEQFF. The CDR3, as DNA: TGCGCCAGCAGCCCGGACAGGCGGAATGAGCAGTTCTTC.

The chain employs TRBV28 and TRBJ2-5; D is possibly TRBD1 (6 bases). The J call is uncertain, as TRBJ2-7 better fits the DNA end. Germline V CDR1 and CDR2: MDHEN, SYDVKM. CDR3 length: 14 residues. CDR3 sequence reads: CASSLTGINDEQYF. DNA of the CDR3: TGTGCCAGCAGCTTAACAGGGATCAACGACGAGCAGTACTTC.

V and J are TRBV15 and TRBJ2-6; TRBD2 is a possible D gene (6 bases). CDR3 length equals 16 residues. Germline CDR1 reads LNHNV; CDR2 reads YYDKDF (reference sequence). V was clipped by 0 bases and J by 2 bases, with 8 bases between them. CDR3 sequence: CATSRDLAAGANVLTF. CDR3 bases: TGTGCCACCAGCAGAGATTTAGCGGCTGGGGCCAACGTCCTGACTTTC.

The table lists this clonotype with a few counts. The rearrangement uses TRBV5-1 and TRBJ2-1, with 7 bases identical to TRBD2. The CDR3 covers 13 residues. The V and J ends lost 7 bases and 6 bases, in that order; junction bases with no gene match: 7. The V gene's germline CDR1 is SGHRS and CDR2 YFSETQ. The CDR3 DNA is TGCGCCAGCGGTCGGGGGGTCCCCAATGAGCAGTTCTTC. Its translation: CASGRGVPNEQFF.

The chain carries TRBV7-3 and TRBJ2-5, with D tentatively TRBD2 (6 bases). In germline, CDR1 is SGHTA, CDR2 FQGTGA. The V end was cut by 1 base, the J end by 3 bases, with 6 bases between. This CDR3 has 13 amino acids. CDR3 nucleotide sequence: TGTGCCAGCAGCTTAAAGCGGGAAGAGACCCAGTACTTC. Protein sequence: CASSLKREETQYF.

This clonotype was counted a few times. This sequence joins TRBV5-1 and TRBJ1-1; 9 bases line up with TRBD1. V was pared by 4 bases and J by 5 bases, with 12 bases of the junction left unmatched. CDR1 is SGHRS, CDR2 YFSETQ, per germline. The CDR3 is made up of 16 amino acids. The CDR3: CASSLTGGATGTEAFF. For the CDR3, the DNA is TGCGCCAGCAGCCTCACAGGGGGCGCGACGGGGACTGAAGCTTTCTTT.

About this clonotype itself: This likely comes from a read error, as the CDR3 has no conserved phenylalanine or tryptophan at its end. The rearrangement joins TRBV9 to TRBJ1-2; weak D call: TRBD1 (5 bases). The V gene lost 2 bases and the J gene lost 7 bases, with 18 bases spanning the gap. The CDR3 runs 15 residues. Germline CDR1 SGDLS, CDR2 YYNGEE. The chain's CDR3 is CASSVAGTHARGYTL. DNA of the CDR3: TGTGCCAGCAGCGTGGCCGGGACGCACGCACGTGGCTACACCCTC.

The chain has TRBV7-9 and TRBJ1-1; D possibly corresponds to TRBD1 (5 bases). The ends were cut back, 5 bases at V and 7 bases at J, with 14 bases in the middle. Germline V lookup: CDR1 SEHNR, CDR2 FQNEAQ (reference sequence). The CDR3 spans 13 residues. CDR3 bases: TGTGCCAGCAGCCCACGACGGGGACTTGAAGCTTTCTTT. This sequence encodes CASSPRRGLEAFF.

V gene TRBV27 combines with J gene TRBJ2-6; TRBD1 aligns across 9 bases. Germline-derived CDR1 and CDR2 are MNHEY and SMNVEV (reference sequence). The CDR3 has 16 residues. Losses at the gene ends were 4 bases for V and 4 bases for J; bases not matched to a gene: 5. DNA of the CDR3: TGTGCCAGCAGTTCACAGGGGGCGCTAGGGGCCAACGTCCTGACTTTC. Translated: CASSSQGALGANVLTF.

The chain's CDR3 is CSARPRTGQETQYF. CDR3 nucleotide sequence: TGCAGTGCGAGACCTAGGACAGGCCAAGAGACCCAGTACTTC. The chain combines TRBV20-1 with TRBJ2-5; TRBD1 matches 7 bases. CDR3 size: 14 residues. V shed 6 bases, J shed 1 base, and the junction held 8 bases outside the gene matches. The germline gives CDR1 DFQATT, CDR2 SNEGSKA (reference sequence).

This clonotype was detected only a few times. CDR3 residues: CASRLQHTTNEKLFF. CDR3 nucleotides: TGCGCCAGCAGATTACAGCATACAACTAATGAAAAACTGTTTTTT. The chain links TRBV5-1 to TRBJ1-4; D is undetermined. The germline V gene has CDR1 SGHRS and CDR2 YFSETQ. The CDR3 runs 15 residues. V shed 5 bases and J shed 0 bases, with 11 bases lying between them. The complete variable domain, with remaining parts taken from reference TRBV5-1 and TRBJ1-4, reads KAGVTQTPRYLIKTRGQQVTLSCSPISGHRSVSWYQQTPGQGLQFLFEYFSETQRNKGNFPGRFSGRQFSNSRSEMNVSTLELGDSALYLCASRLQHTTNEKLFFGSGTQLSVL.

The J gene is TRBJ2-1, the V gene TRBV29-1; D might be TRBD2 (5 bases). The germline gives CDR1 SQVTM, CDR2 ANQGSEA. Trimming left V 5 bases short and J 2 bases short, with 10 bases between. The CDR3 length is 13 residues. CDR3 sequence reads: CSVQLGTYNEQFF. The CDR3 region has the DNA TGCAGCGTTCAACTAGGGACCTACAATGAGCAGTTCTTC.

This clonotype was picked up a small number of times. This rearrangement joins TRBV20-1 to TRBJ2-7, with 9 bases lining up with TRBD1. Germline loops: CDR1 DFQATT, CDR2 SNEGSKA (reference sequence). V trimming: 7 bases; J trimming: 2 bases; junction bases outside the gene matches: 9. The CDR3 extends over 14 amino acids. CDR3 sequence reads: CSVTGTGRAYEQYF. The CDR3, as DNA: TGCAGTGTTACCGGGACAGGGAGGGCCTACGAGCAGTACTTC.

The V call is TRBV4-2, the J call TRBJ2-7, with 9 bases that match TRBD1. Trimming removed 1 base from V and 3 bases from J; junction bases left unmatched: 7. The CDR3 contains 16 residues. CDR1 is LGHNA and CDR2 is YNFKEQ in the germline V gene. CDR3 bases: TGTGCCAGCAGCCAAGCACAGGGACAGGGAATCTACGAGCAGTACTTC. This gives the protein CASSQAQGQGIYEQYF.

This clonotype came up a few times. The V call is TRBV20-1, the J call TRBJ1-6; 9 bases line up with TRBD1. Germline V gene sequence: CDR1 DFQATT, CDR2 SNEGSKA (reference sequence). V gave up 3 bases and J gave up 10 bases; unmatched junction bases: 7. This CDR3 spans 14 amino acids. The CDR3 region has the DNA TGCAGTGCTAGGACCGGGACAGGGCCCTCACCCCTCCACTTT. This sequence encodes CSARTGTGPSPLHF.

V gene TRBV5-6 combines with J gene TRBJ2-7, with 13 nucleotides matching TRBD2. Germline V CDR1 and CDR2: SGHDT, YYEEEE. Trimming took 4 bases from V and 0 from J; bases not matched to a gene: 4. The CDR3 has 16 residues. CDR3 sequence (DNA): TGTGCCAGCAGCGTGAGGACTAGCGGGGGCTCCTACGAGCAGTACTTC. Protein: CASSVRTSGGSYEQYF.

This clonotype was counted between two and nine times. Germline is not matched at one junction end, which may reflect a read error. This chain joins TRBV15 and TRBJ1-4; D gene uncertain. Germline V CDR1 and CDR2: LNHNV, YYDKDF (reference sequence). The length of the CDR3 is 15 residues. The CDR3 DNA sequence: TGTGCCACCGGCAGAGATCCTACAGTAAATGAAAAACTGTTTTTT. It encodes CATGRDPTVNEKLFF.

The chain employs TRBV12-3 or TRBV12-4 and TRBJ1-2; D uncertain. V shed 3 bases and J shed 0 bases, with 11 bases lying between them. The CDR3 runs to 15 residues. The CDR3 region is CASSFSPDSNYGYTF. Here the CDR3 DNA reads TGTGCCAGCAGTTTCTCGCCAGATTCTAACTATGGCTACACCTTC.

This chain uses TRBV27 with TRBJ2-6; 7 nucleotides agree with TRBD1. The CDR3 loop spans 17 amino acids. Germline V gene lookup returns CDR1 MNHEY and CDR2 SMNVEV (reference sequence). The V segment lost 1 base and the J segment 3 bases; nucleotides outside the gene matches: 6. As DNA, the CDR3 is TGTGCCAGCAGTTTATGGGGGACAGTAGTTGGGGCCAACGTCCTGACTTTC. This encodes CASSLWGTVVGANVLTF.

The rearrangement joins TRBV4-2 to TRBJ1-4, with a weak D call TRBD1 (6 bases). Trimming took 0 bases from V and 7 from J, leaving 15 bases between them. The CDR3 contains 16 residues. The germline V gene has CDR1 LGHNA and CDR2 YNFKEQ. The CDR3 reads CASSQDAGAGGEKLFF. The DNA for the CDR3 is TGTGCCAGCAGCCAAGATGCAGGGGCTGGGGGTGAAAAACTGTTTTTT.